Listed below are T cell receptor beta chains from one sample, sequenced in a study of beta chain features in type 1 diabetes. Libraries were prepared by immunoSEQ multiplex PCR; TCRdb keeps only in-frame clonotypes and omits some of them. Among under 300,000 clones listed, roughly 20% were seen once. Sequencing was carried out using naive CD4+ T cells from blood. These TCRs come from a woman in her thirties or forties with type 1 diabetes. CDR3s include the opening cysteine and the closing phenylalanine or tryptophan. D genes are given only for firm matches. Only some rows state a clone size, as once, few, many or a class for expanded clones.

j_call	v_call	d_call	clone_size	cdr3_aa	cdr3_nt
TRBJ1-1	TRBV7-2	.	.	CASSLWGPGSAEAFF	TGTGCCAGCAGCCTCTGGGGCCCAGGAAGCGCTGAAGCTTTCTTT
TRBJ2-5	TRBV29-1	TRBD1	few	CSVEGQAGETQYF	TGCAGCGTTGAGGGACAGGCGGGAGAGACCCAGTACTTC
TRBJ2-3	TRBV29-1	.	few	CSVAPRSADTQYF	TGCAGCGTTGCACCCAGGTCAGCAGATACGCAGTATTTT
TRBJ2-7	TRBV7-2	.	.	CASSSLDGNEQYF	TGTGCCAGCAGCTCGTTAGACGGGAACGAGCAGTACTTC
TRBJ2-5	TRBV28	TRBD1	.	CASNPTGVDQETQYF	TGTGCCAGCAACCCGACAGGGGTAGACCAAGAGACCCAGTACTTC
TRBJ2-1	TRBV6-1	.	.	CASSAMGTPPKGVNEQFF	TGTGCCAGCAGTGCAATGGGGACTCCTCCAAAGGGAGTGAATGAGCAGTTCTTC
TRBJ1-4	TRBV6-6	.	few	CASRQPEEKLFF	TGTGCCAGCAGACAGCCCGAGGAAAAACTGTTTTTT
TRBJ2-3	TRBV5-4	.	few	CASSLQALTDTQYF	TGTGCCAGCAGCTTGCAAGCGCTCACAGATACGCAGTATTTT
TRBJ2-5	TRBV30	TRBD1	.	CAWRGQGETQYF	TGTGCCTGGAGGGGACAGGGCGAGACCCAGTACTTC
TRBJ2-5	TRBV19	.	.	CASSAFAAQETQYF	TGTGCCAGTAGCGCCTTTGCGGCCCAAGAGACCCAGTACTTC
TRBJ1-2	TRBV6-5	.	few	CASTREAYDGYTF	TGTGCCAGCACTCGAGAGGCGTATGATGGCTACACCTTC
TRBJ2-4	TRBV7-2	.	.	CASSPASNIQYF	TGTGCCAGCAGTCCCGCGAGCAACATTCAGTACTTC
TRBJ2-7	TRBV6-6	.	few	CASSPQAPPSYEQYF	TGTGCCAGCAGTCCACAGGCCCCCCCCTCCTACGAGCAGTACTTC
TRBJ1-1	TRBV29-1	TRBD1	few	CSAAGDRGGTEAFF	TGCAGCGCCGCGGGGGACAGGGGAGGCACTGAAGCTTTCTTT
TRBJ1-5	TRBV5-1	.	.	CASSFERDQPQHF	TGCGCCAGCAGCTTCGAACGGGATCAGCCCCAGCATTTT
TRBJ1-2	TRBV5-4	.	.	CASSSSGTYGYTF	TGTGCCAGCAGCTCGTCCGGGACTTATGGCTACACCTTC
TRBJ1-2	TRBV7-2	.	few	CASRRTGPNGYTF	TGTGCCAGCAGGCGCACAGGGCCGAATGGCTACACCTTC
TRBJ1-1	TRBV5-4	.	few	CASSLEAGPNTEAFF	TGTGCCAGCAGCTTGGAGGCAGGTCCGAACACTGAAGCTTTCTTT
TRBJ2-1	TRBV19	.	.	CASRRGYNEQFF	TGTGCCAGTAGGAGAGGGTACAATGAGCAGTTCTTC
TRBJ2-3	TRBV5-4	.	.	CASSLSGMTQYF	TGTGCCAGCAGCCTGTCCGGGATGACGCAGTATTTT
TRBJ2-5	TRBV4-3	.	few	CASSQGEAAATQYF	TGCGCCAGCAGCCAAGGCGAGGCCGCGGCGACCCAGTACTTC
TRBJ1-2	TRBV6-6	.	.	CALGVSYGYTF	TGTGCCCTTGGAGTGAGCTATGGCTACACCTTC
TRBJ2-1	TRBV5-4	TRBD2	few	CASSWGLAERNEQFF	TGTGCCAGCAGCTGGGGACTAGCGGAGCGCAATGAGCAGTTCTTC
TRBJ1-2	TRBV5-1	TRBD1	few	CASSLGTGQEDYGYTF	TGCGCCAGCAGCCTTGGGACAGGTCAGGAGGACTATGGCTACACCTTC
TRBJ2-7	TRBV4-1	TRBD1	.	CASSQGSGGPYEQYF	TGCGCCAGCAGCCAAGGATCAGGGGGTCCCTACGAGCAGTACTTC
TRBJ1-2	TRBV4-1	TRBD1	few	CASSPGTGDIYGYTF	TGCGCCAGCAGTCCCGGGACAGGGGACATCTATGGCTACACCTTC
TRBJ1-5	TRBV18	TRBD1	.	CASSGRQGSNQPQHF	TGTGCCAGCTCAGGAAGACAGGGTAGCAATCAGCCCCAGCATTTT
TRBJ2-5	TRBV28	.	few	CASSPGRLETQYF	TGTGCCAGCAGCCCGGGAAGGTTAGAGACCCAGTACTTC
TRBJ2-5	TRBV7-7	TRBD2	.	CASSPTGTTRGSQYF	TGTGCCAGCAGCCCTACTGGGACTACAAGAGGATCCCAGTACTTC
TRBJ1-2	TRBV28	TRBD1	.	CASSLDRTDYGYTF	TGTGCCAGCAGTTTGGACAGGACTGACTATGGCTACACCTTC
TRBJ1-2	TRBV19	TRBD1	.	CASSRTGDYGYTF	TGTGCCAGTTCCCGGACAGGGGACTATGGCTACACCTTC
TRBJ1-1	TRBV2	.	.	CASTGQRNTEAFF	TGTGCCAGCACTGGACAGAGAAACACTGAAGCTTTCTTT
TRBJ2-7	TRBV7-2	TRBD1	.	CASSGRTGSYEQYF	TGTGCCAGCAGCGGGCGGACAGGCTCCTACGAGCAGTACTTC
TRBJ1-4	TRBV29-1	.	few	CSVVNPGEKLFF	TGCAGCGTTGTAAATCCGGGAGAAAAACTGTTTTTT
TRBJ2-7	TRBV18	TRBD1	few	CASSPGDRESSYEQYF	TGTGCCAGCTCCCCAGGGGACAGAGAGAGCTCCTACGAGCAGTACTTC
TRBJ2-5	TRBV7-9	.	few	CASTPGETQYF	TGTGCCAGCACCCCGGGGGAGACCCAGTACTTC
TRBJ1-2	TRBV15	.	.	CATSLTGSNYGYTF	TGTGCCACCAGCCTTACAGGGAGTAACTATGGCTACACCTTC
TRBJ2-5	TRBV18	.	.	CASSPGHSEQETQYF	TGTGCCAGCTCACCGGGACACTCCGAGCAAGAGACCCAGTACTTC
TRBJ1-5	TRBV4-1	.	.	CASSQEGQGQSNQPQHF	TGCGCCAGCAGCCAAGAGGGGCAAGGACAGAGCAATCAGCCCCAGCATTTT
TRBJ1-5	TRBV19	.	.	CASSAGVVQPQHF	TGTGCCAGTAGTGCAGGGGTGGTTCAGCCCCAGCATTTT
TRBJ1-1	TRBV4-3	TRBD1	.	CASSPTGEMNTEAFF	TGCGCCAGCAGCCCGACAGGGGAAATGAACACTGAAGCTTTCTTT
TRBJ2-7	TRBV5-1	TRBD2	.	CASSLVASGYEQYF	TGCGCCAGCAGCTTGGTTGCTAGCGGCTACGAGCAGTACTTC
TRBJ2-7	TRBV29-1	TRBD2	few	CSATSGVEQYF	TGCAGCGCGACTAGCGGTGTGGAGCAGTACTTC
TRBJ1-1	TRBV5-1	.	few	CASSLVTSGTEAFF	TGCGCCAGCAGCTTGGTCACCTCCGGGACTGAAGCTTTCTTT
TRBJ2-5	TRBV10-3	TRBD1	.	CAMSGTGREETQYF	TGTGCCATGTCCGGGACAGGGAGAGAAGAGACCCAGTACTTC
TRBJ2-1	TRBV18	.	once	CASSSADSTRQFF	TGTGCCAGCTCATCCGCTGACAGCACACGGCAGTTCTTC